These 3 T cell receptor beta chains share one sample of origin, sequenced in a study of blood T cells in healthy people across ages. Sample-barcoded 5' priming and a J-beta primer mix drove a second PCR of about 6 to 12 cycles. TCRdb reprocessed the 5' RACE reads with MiXCR, giving one entry per CDR3 protein. This sample has about 800,000 distinct CDR3 sequences, with approximately 25% found just once. This same sample was also taken into another study, of T cells of mothers and their children.

The sequenced sample was blood. These receptors originate from a boy under 18 in good health.

The rearrangement uses TRBV5-6 and TRBJ2-1, with D unclear. The CDR3 has 14 amino acids. Deletions cut 0 bases from V and 5 bases from J, with 9 bases between. Germline V gene lookup returns CDR1 SGHDT and CDR2 YYEEEE. Written as DNA, the CDR3 is TGTGCCAGCAGCTTGGCACAGTGGGACAATGAGCAGTTCTTC. It encodes CASSLAQWDNEQFF.

The CDR3 here is CSARAAGGGYGYTF. The CDR3 nucleotides are TGCAGTGCTAGAGCCGCAGGGGGCGGCTATGGCTACACCTTC. This chain joins TRBV20-1 and TRBJ1-2; TRBD1 matches 8 bases. Germline CDR1 and CDR2: DFQATT and SNEGSKA (reference sequence). CDR3 size: 14 residues. Losses at the gene ends were 1 base for V and 4 bases for J; bases not matched to a gene: 5.

Regarding this clonotype: One end of the junction does not line up with germline, which may come from a read error. The chain uses TRBV18 and TRBJ2-1; D unclear. The germline CDR1 and CDR2 sequences are KGHSH and LQKENI. The CDR3 is made up of 13 amino acids. The CDR3 nucleotides are TGTGCCAGCCCACCACCAGGCTACAATGAGCAGTTCTTC. It yields the protein CASPPPGYNEQFF.